This T cell receptor beta chain was sequenced in a study of shared clonotypes between healthy human individuals. CDR3 length: 14 residues. Trimming cost V 3 bases and J 4 bases; bases outside gene matches: 4. Germline CDR1 reads SQVTM; CDR2 reads ANQGSEA. This clone has a single count. This table comes from immunoSEQ multiplex PCR, and its TCRdb copy is limited to in-frame clones, with some not included. The repertoire includes over 1.4 million clones, more than 95% of them detected once, and 1.2% sits in the top ten. Input material: naive CD4+ T cells sorted from blood. Subset given: CD45RA+ positively selected. The clonotype originates from a man aged 30-40 years in good health. The chain employs TRBV29-1 and TRBJ1-5, with TRBD1 identical over 9 bases. The CDR3 sequence: CSVESGTGNQPQHF. For the CDR3, the DNA is TGCAGCGTTGAGTCCGGGACAGGGAATCAGCCCCAGCATTTT.